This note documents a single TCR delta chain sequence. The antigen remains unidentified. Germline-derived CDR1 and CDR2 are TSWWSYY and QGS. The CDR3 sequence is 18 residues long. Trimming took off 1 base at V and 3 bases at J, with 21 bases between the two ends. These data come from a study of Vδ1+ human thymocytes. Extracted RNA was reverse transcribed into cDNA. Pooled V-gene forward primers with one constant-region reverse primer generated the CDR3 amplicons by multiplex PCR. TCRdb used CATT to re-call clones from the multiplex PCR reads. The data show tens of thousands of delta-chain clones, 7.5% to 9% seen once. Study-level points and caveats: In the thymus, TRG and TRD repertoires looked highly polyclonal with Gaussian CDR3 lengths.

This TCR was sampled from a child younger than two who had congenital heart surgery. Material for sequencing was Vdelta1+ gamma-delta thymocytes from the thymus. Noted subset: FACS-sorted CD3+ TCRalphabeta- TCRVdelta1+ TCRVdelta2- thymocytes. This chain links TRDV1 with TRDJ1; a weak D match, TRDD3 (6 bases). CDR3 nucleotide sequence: TGTGCTCTTGGGGAACAACGGACTCCCTACTACTGGGCCGATAAACTCATCTTT. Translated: CALGEQRTPYYWADKLIF.